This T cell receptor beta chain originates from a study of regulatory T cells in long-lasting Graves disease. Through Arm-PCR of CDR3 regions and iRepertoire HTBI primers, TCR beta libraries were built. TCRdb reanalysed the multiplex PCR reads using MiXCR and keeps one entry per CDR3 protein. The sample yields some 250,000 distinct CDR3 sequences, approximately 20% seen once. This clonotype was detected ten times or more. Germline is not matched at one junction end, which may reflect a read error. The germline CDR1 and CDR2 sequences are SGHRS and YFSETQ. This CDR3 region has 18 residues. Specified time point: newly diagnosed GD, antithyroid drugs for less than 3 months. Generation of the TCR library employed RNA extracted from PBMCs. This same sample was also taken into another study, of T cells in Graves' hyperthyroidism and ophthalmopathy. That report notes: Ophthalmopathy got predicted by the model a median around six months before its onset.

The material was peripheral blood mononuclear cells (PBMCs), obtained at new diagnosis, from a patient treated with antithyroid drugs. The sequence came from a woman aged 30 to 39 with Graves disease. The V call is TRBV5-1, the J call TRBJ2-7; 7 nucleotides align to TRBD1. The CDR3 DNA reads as TGTGCCAGCAGCCGAATACACAAAGACAGGGCCAGCTCCTACGAGCAGTACTTC. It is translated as CASSRIHKDRASSYEQYF.